The next 9 T cell receptor beta chains were all read from a single sample in a study of memory CD4+ T cells and cytomegalovirus serostatus. Single viable CD3+CD4+CD8-CD45RO+ cells were sorted as the memory CD4+ T cells. Sequencing was performed with immunoSEQ multiplex PCR; in TCRdb, only in-frame clones are kept and a portion is missing. The sample carries around 38,000 clones, 60% to 85% recorded once. The sample comprised memory CD4+ T cells from blood. Every receptor here comes from an adult in good health and CMV-seronegative.

This clone has more than one count but fewer than ten. The CDR3 nucleotides are TGTGCCAGCAGTGCAGCCCGCGGCGAGGCCTACGAGCAGTACTTC. Amino acid sequence: CASSAARGEAYEQYF. V is TRBV27 and J is TRBJ2-7; D is ambiguous. V was shortened by 5 bases and J by 2 bases, with 16 bases between the two germline ends. Germline assignment: CDR1 MNHEY and CDR2 SMNVEV (reference sequence). The CDR3 covers 15 residues.

This clone has just a few counts. The rearrangement links TRBV7-3 to TRBJ2-7, with a tentative D call TRBD2 (5 bases). This CDR3 is built from 16 residues. Per germline, CDR1 SGHTA and CDR2 FQGTGA. Trimming shortened V by 1 base and J by 9 bases, and 22 bases separated the two germline ends. CDR3 sequence: CASSLNHGGGQSGQYF. The DNA for the CDR3 is TGTGCCAGCAGCTTAAATCATGGAGGTGGGCAGTCCGGGCAGTACTTC.

By proportion, this clone is medium-sized. The chain uses TRBV4-3 and TRBJ1-2; 9 bases are a match to TRBD1. The CDR3 has 15 amino acids. Per germline, CDR1 LGHNA and CDR2 YSLEER. The junction had 9 bases not matched to a gene; V was cut back by 4 bases and J by 6 bases. This chain's CDR3 is CASSPRSQGADGYTF. As DNA, the CDR3 is TGCGCCAGCAGCCCAAGATCACAGGGGGCAGATGGCTACACCTTC.

The chain joins TRBV21-1 to TRBJ2-4. TRBV21-1 is labeled a pseudogene. The CDR3 totals 16 residues. CDR3 amino acids: CASSRRSGTVQNIQYF. The CDR3 DNA follows: TGTGCCAGCAGCCGACGTTCCGGGACGGTCCAAAACATTCAGTACTTC.

The rearrangement links TRBV5-1 to TRBJ2-7; the match to TRBD1 covers 8 bases. This CDR3 has 14 residues. Germline loops: CDR1 SGHRS, CDR2 YFSETQ. Germline trimming cut 4 bases from V and 3 bases from J; bases unmatched to any gene: 6. The CDR3 protein is CASSVDRADYEQYF. The DNA for the CDR3 is TGCGCCAGCAGCGTGGACAGGGCAGACTACGAGCAGTACTTC.

The rearrangement joins TRBV5-4 to TRBJ2-3, with TRBD1 as a possible D gene (5 bases). The V end lost 0 bases, the J end lost 4 bases, and 9 bases lay between the germline ends. The length of the CDR3 is 14 residues. Germline values: CDR1 SGHNT, CDR2 YYREEE (reference sequence). CDR3 sequence: CASSLGSGPDTQYF. The CDR3 region has the DNA TGTGCCAGCAGCTTGGGCTCAGGGCCAGATACGCAGTATTTT.

V gene TRBV28 combines with J gene TRBJ2-5; tentative D call: TRBD2 (5 bases). V gave up 8 bases and J gave up 3 bases, with 13 bases separating them. This CDR3 spans 13 amino acids. Germline CDR1 reads MDHEN; CDR2 reads SYDVKM. The CDR3 reads CASGPGSEETQYF. CDR3 nucleotide sequence: TGTGCCAGCGGCCCGGGATCGGAAGAGACCCAGTACTTC.

This clone appeared a single time. This chain uses TRBV28 with TRBJ2-4, with no clear D. The CDR3 contains 12 residues. Germline CDR1 is MDHEN and CDR2 is SYDVKM. The germline V and J ends were trimmed by 8 bases and 0 bases, with 5 bases remaining between them. The CDR3 DNA sequence: TGTGCCAGCGTCAAAGCCAAAAACATTCAGTACTTC. Amino acid sequence: CASVKAKNIQYF. Combining the CDR3 with reference TRBV28 and TRBJ2-4 gives the whole variable domain DVKVTQSSRYLVKRTGEKVFLECVQDMDHENMFWYRQDPGLGLRLIYFSYDVKMKEKGDIPEGYSVSREKKERFSLILESASTNQTSMYLCASVKAKNIQYFGAGTRLSVL.

On this clone itself: At one end, the junction sequence differs from germline, possibly due to a read error. The chain joins TRBV6-6 to TRBJ2-5; TRBD1 is a possible D gene (5 bases). CDR1 is MNHNY and CDR2 is SVGAGI in the germline V gene (reference sequence). The CDR3 runs 12 residues. As DNA, the CDR3 is TGTGCCAGCAGTTACGGGGCAGCCCTTCGGGACTTC. Its translation: CASSYGAALRDF.